This record covers a single TCR beta chain. This clone's antigen is unknown. Within one base of it there is no much larger clone, and no base qualities were kept. This specimen comes from a study of OX40 agonist ivuxolimab in advanced cancers. Some background on the complete study: The costimulatory receptor OX40 (CD134) was targeted by ivuxolimab, a fully human IgG2 agonistic monoclonal antibody. Patients were allowed to have had prior anti-PD-1, anti-PD-L1 or anti-CTLA-4 therapy, and around two fifths of the dose-escalation patients had been treated with checkpoint inhibitors. Partial responses occurred in three dose-escalation patients: two with cutaneous melanoma and one with hepatocellular carcinoma. The paper describes the monotherapy dose-escalation part (N ≈ 52 patients) of the phase I trial of ivuxolimab. In the dose-escalation cohort, roughly 80% of patients were male, and the mean age was roughly 60 years, with a range of about 23 to 90. Intravenous ivuxolimab was administered to patients every 2 weeks at six dose levels: 0.01, 0.1, 0.3, 1.5, 3 and 10 mg/kg. The purpose of peripheral TCRbeta sequencing was to test whether ivuxolimab changed TCR sequence diversity and led to clonal T-cell expansion. Of the roughly 54 patients in dose escalation, about 20 had hepatocellular carcinoma, some 15 had melanoma, 9 had renal cell carcinoma and 9 had head and neck cancer.

Paper-wide results and their limitations: Low levels of normalized T-cell clonal expansion were also seen in some nonresponding patients. The antigen specificity of the clonally expanded peripheral T cells was not determined. In the 0.1-3.0 mg/kg groups, partial responders were among the patients with the lowest normalized peripheral clonal expansion, particularly in CD8+ T cells. On average, CD8+ T cells showed more expanded clones than CD4+ T cells after ivuxolimab. At doses from 0.1 to 3.0 mg/kg, clonal expansion was seen in both CD4+ and CD8+ blood T cells between baseline and week 6.

To sequence the TCRbeta CDR3 region, genomic DNA was isolated from the sorted cells. The immunoSEQ Assay was used for sequencing of TCRbeta CDR3 regions. TCRdb obtained this table from immuneACCESS and retained in-frame rearrangements with V and J assigned. These tables miss some clones; where compared with another copy, unresolved V genes account for less than half of the shortfall, and the remainder is unexplained. The sample table shows about 82,000 clones, and about nine tenths are seen once. About 0.63% of the sample rests with the top ten. Patients with autoimmune disease history or receiving systemic immunosuppression were excluded from the trial. Peripheral blood for TCR sequencing was collected from all dose cohorts at baseline, on cycle 4 day 1, and on cycle 7 day 1. Samples came from an open-label, multicenter, first-in-human phase I dose-escalation trial of ivuxolimab. The trial enrolled adults with locally advanced or metastatic head and neck squamous cell, hepatocellular, melanoma or renal cell carcinoma. Before TCR sequencing, CD4+ and CD8+ T cells were separately sorted from peripheral blood.

Counted from cysteine to phenylalanine, this CDR3 has 15 amino acids. The retained sequence is limited to the CDR3, 45 bases, with the frame set at the first base. V trim: 3 bases; J trim: 3 bases; unmatched bases: 8. The germline V gene (reference sequence) supplies CDR1 SGHNT and CDR2 YYREEE. Here the sequenced sample was CD4+ or CD8+ T cells sorted from blood, taken in a trial of the OX40 agonist ivuxolimab. The sequence links TRBV5-4 to TRBJ2-7; TRBD2 lines up with 8 middle nucleotides. The sequence was obtained from an adult with an advanced solid tumor such as melanoma, head and neck, liver or kidney cancer. CDR3 region: CASSSIAAGDYEQYF. The nucleotide sequence reads as follows: TGTGCCAGCAGCTCGATAGCAGCGGGAGACTACGAGCAGTACTTC.